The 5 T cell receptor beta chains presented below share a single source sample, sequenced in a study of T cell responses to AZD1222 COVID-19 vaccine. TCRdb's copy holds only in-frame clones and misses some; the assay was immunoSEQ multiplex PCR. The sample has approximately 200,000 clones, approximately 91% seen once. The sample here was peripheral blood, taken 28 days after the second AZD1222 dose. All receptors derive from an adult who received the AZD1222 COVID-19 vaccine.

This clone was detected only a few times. CDR3 in DNA: TGTGCCAGCAGTGATGTCAGAGAGACCCAGTACTTC. This gives the protein CASSDVRETQYF. This sequence joins TRBV2 and TRBJ2-5, with unresolved D. Germline assignment: CDR1 SNHLY and CDR2 FYNNEI. With 3 bases removed from V and 4 bases from J, the gap between germline ends came to 6 bases. This CDR3 region has 12 residues.

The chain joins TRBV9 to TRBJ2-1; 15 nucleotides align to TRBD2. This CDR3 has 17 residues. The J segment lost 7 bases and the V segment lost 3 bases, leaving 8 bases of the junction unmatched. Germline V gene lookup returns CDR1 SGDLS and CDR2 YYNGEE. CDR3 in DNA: TGTGCCAGCAGCGGGGGACTAGCGGGAGGCCCGGATAATGAGCAGTTCTTC. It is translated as CASSGGLAGGPDNEQFF.

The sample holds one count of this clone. The DNA for the CDR3 is TGCAGTGCCGGGGATGCGAGTGAGCAGTTCTTC. Its translation: CSAGDASEQFF. The J gene is TRBJ2-1, the V gene TRBV20-1; D is perhaps TRBD2 (5 bases). The CDR3 covers 11 residues. Germline CDR1 reads DFQATT; CDR2 reads SNEGSKA (reference sequence). The ends were cut back, 6 bases at V and 9 bases at J, with 12 bases in the middle.

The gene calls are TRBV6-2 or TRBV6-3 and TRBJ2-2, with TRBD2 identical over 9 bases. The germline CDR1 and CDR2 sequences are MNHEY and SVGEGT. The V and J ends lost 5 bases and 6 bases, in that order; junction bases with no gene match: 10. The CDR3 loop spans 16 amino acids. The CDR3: CASSPGLAYGAGELFF. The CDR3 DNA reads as TGTGCCAGCAGTCCGGGACTAGCTTATGGAGCCGGGGAGCTGTTTTTT.

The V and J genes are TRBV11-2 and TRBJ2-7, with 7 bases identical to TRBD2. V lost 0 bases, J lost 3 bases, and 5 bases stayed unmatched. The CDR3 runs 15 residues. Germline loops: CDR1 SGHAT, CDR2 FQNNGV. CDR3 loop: CASSLDQRGVYEQYF. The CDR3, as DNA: TGTGCCAGCAGCTTAGACCAGCGGGGAGTCTACGAGCAGTACTTC.